These 28 T cell receptor delta chains originate from one sample sequenced in a study of DNA immune sequencing with unique molecular identifiers. All 8 TRDV and 4 TRDJ genes were targeted in 32-plex amplification of genomic DNA. In 2 to 4 barcoding PCR cycles, molecules received a 12-nucleotide UMI, then adapter PCR followed. TCRdb reprocessed the multiplex PCR reads through CATT. The sample has 4,000 to 6,000 delta-chain clones; approximately 10% are singletons. Material: gamma-delta T cells enriched from blood buffy coat, or unenriched PBMCs (not recorded which). The receptors here all came from a human donor in good health.

This clone was seen many times. J is TRDJ1 and V is TRDV1, with 13 bases fitting TRDD3. Since TCRdb gives no J gene, matching the DNA to germline was used here to assign it. The CDR3 consists of 29 residues. V was pared by 0 bases and J by 0 bases, with 37 bases of the junction left unmatched. Germline V gene sequence: CDR1 TSWWSYY, CDR2 QGS. The DNA for the CDR3 is TGTGCTCTTGGGGAACTAGTATCTCGTCACGGTTCTACTGGGGGATACGGATACCTCCCCTCTCCGTACACCGATAAACTCATCTTT. Translated, it gives CALGELVSRHGSTGGYGYLPSPYTDKLIF.

The J gene corresponds to TRDJ1; a V gene call is absent; the table gives TRDD3 as D, unverified against the DNA. The CDR3 consists of 24 residues. Here the CDR3 reads CACDPPFRARGWGIRVVHTDKLIF. Written as DNA, the CDR3 is TGTGCCTGTGACCCCCCCTTCCGCGCGAGGGGATGGGGGATACGCGTAGTACACACCGATAAACTCATCTTT.

Details on this clone: One base separates it from a far larger clone, so it is likely a read error. The same CDR3 also results from other DNA sequences found in this sample. V and J are TRDV2 and TRDJ1, with 10 nucleotides matching TRDD3. V shed 3 bases and J 3 bases; nucleotides not matched to a gene: 6. CDR1 GEAIGNYY and CDR2 EKD come from the germline V gene. This CDR3 has 15 residues. This chain's CDR3 is CACDPLGDKSDKLIF. CDR3 coding DNA: TGTGCCTGTGACCCGCTGGGGGATAAATCCGATAAACTCATCTTT.

A few counts support this clone. A read error is possible here, since a much larger clone lies one base away. V is TRDV3 and J is TRDJ1; maybe TRDD2 (5 bases). Germline V gene data show CDR1 as TVYSNPD and CDR2 as GDNSRS (reference sequence). The CDR3 contains 19 residues. Trimming took 2 bases from V and 0 from J, leaving 28 bases between them. The CDR3 is CAFSSYTHRSGSYTDKLIF. The CDR3 region has the DNA TGTGCCTTTTCCTCCTATACCCACCGGTCGGGTTCGTACACCGATAAACTCATCTTT.

This clone came up a few times. The chain has TRDV2 and TRDJ1, with D possibly TRDD3 on 6 matching bases. The V gene lost 4 bases and the J gene lost 3 bases, with 26 bases spanning the gap. Germline V CDR1 and CDR2: GEAIGNYY, EKD. The CDR3 contains 18 residues. CDR3 sequence reads: CACETLGVPDKTSDKLIF. The CDR3 DNA reads TGTGCCTGTGAGACCTTGGGGGTACCTGATAAAACGTCCGATAAACTCATCTTT.

To note about this clone: The TCRdb record carries a much larger clone's protein, which differs from this DNA's translation at residue 7; a read error is the likely cause, and the protein listed here is the DNA translation. The V and J genes are TRDV2 and TRDJ3; maybe TRDD3 (5 bases). The CDR3 has 19 amino acids. Deletions cut 1 base from V and 1 base from J, with 16 bases between. Germline lookup yields CDR1 GEAIGNYY and CDR2 EKD. The CDR3 sequence: CACDTLRDLNSWDTRQMFF. The CDR3 region has the DNA TGTGCCTGTGACACTCTGCGGGATTTAAATTCCTGGGACACCCGACAGATGTTTTTC.

This clone was counted between two and nine times. A far bigger clonotype differs at one base, so this is likely a read error. Other DNA sequences of this sample code for an identical CDR3. This chain connects TRDV2 to TRDJ3, with TRDD3 identical over 8 bases. The CDR3 sequence is 19 residues long. After removal of 1 base from V and 1 base from J, the junction contained 8 bases not matched to a gene. Germline V gene sequence: CDR1 GEAIGNYY, CDR2 EKD. DNA for the CDR3: TGTGCCTGTGACACTATGACTGGGGGGGCGTCCTGGGACACCCGACAGATGTTTTTC. It is translated as CACDTMTGGASWDTRQMFF.

To note about this clone: TCRdb's protein for this DNA is that of a much larger clone and differs from the translation at residue 8, likely a read error; the protein shown is the DNA translation. CDR3 sequence: CACDPWGSTDKLIF. The CDR3 bases are TGTGCCTGTGACCCGTGGGGGAGCACCGATAAACTCATCTTT. The rearrangement links TRDV2 to TRDJ1, with 7 bases aligning to TRDD3. The germline CDR1 and CDR2 sequences are GEAIGNYY and EKD. The CDR3 is made up of 14 amino acids. Trimming removed 3 bases from V and 1 base from J; junction bases left unmatched: 4.

With respect to this clone: For this DNA, TCRdb reports the protein of a much larger clone, which diverges at residue 11, most likely from a read error; the protein presented here is translated directly from the DNA. The chain is built from TRDV2 and TRDJ1; D may be TRDD3 (6 bases). Germline CDR1 and CDR2: GEAIGNYY and EKD. The CDR3 totals 20 residues. Trimming took 0 bases from V and 0 from J, leaving 25 bases between them. For the CDR3, the DNA is TGTGCCTGTGACACCCTGAGGGTTTCTGGGGTACACGAGTACACCGATAAACTCATCTTT. This gives the protein CACDTLRVSGVHEYTDKLIF.

With respect to this clone: TCRdb attributes to this sequence the protein of a much larger clone, which differs from the DNA translation at residue 4; a read error is likely, and the protein displayed is translated from the DNA. The genes are TRDV2 and TRDJ1; 8 bases map to TRDD3. CDR1 and CDR2 (germline): GEAIGNYY, EKD. CDR3 length: 20 residues. The CDR3 sequence: CACGTLRVSGGHEYTDKLIF. Here the CDR3 DNA reads TGTGCCTGTGGCACCCTGAGGGTTTCTGGGGGACACGAGTACACCGATAAACTCATCTTT.

With regard to this clone: A far larger clone is just one base off, so this is likely a read error. The V and J genes are TRDV1 and TRDJ1; 13 bases agree with TRDD3. Because TCRdb records no J gene, it was assigned here through a match of the DNA to germline. Trimming cost V 1 base and J 3 bases; bases outside gene matches: 32. The germline gives CDR1 TSWWSYY, CDR2 QGS. There are 26 residues in the CDR3. The CDR3 reads CALGEPHPTDSVLGDTPQTAADKLIF. The CDR3 DNA is TGTGCTCTTGGGGAACCCCATCCTACGGATTCAGTACTGGGGGATACGCCCCAGACGGCCGCCGATAAACTCATCTTT.

This clone showed up just a few times. The chain carries TRDV2 and TRDJ3; D possibly corresponds to TRDD3 (6 bases). From germline, CDR1 is GEAIGNYY and CDR2 EKD. V dropped 0 bases and J dropped 0 bases, with 17 bases sitting between them. The CDR3 has 20 amino acids. The CDR3 loop is CACDTGVGGPSSWDTRQMFF. The CDR3, as DNA: TGTGCCTGTGACACCGGAGTTGGGGGTCCCAGCTCCTGGGACACCCGACAGATGTTTTTC.

As to this clone: This likely came from a read error, as a far larger clone is one base away. Additional DNA sequences in this sample encode the identical CDR3. The chain combines TRDV2 with TRDJ1, with 9 positions matching TRDD3. The germline V gene encodes CDR1 GEAIGNYY and CDR2 EKD. This CDR3 region has 17 residues. V trimming: 0 bases; J trimming: 0 bases; junction bases outside the gene matches: 7. CDR3 sequence reads: CACDTLTGGPYTDKLIF. As DNA, the CDR3 is TGTGCCTGTGACACCCTTACTGGGGGACCATACACCGATAAACTCATCTTT.

This clone has just a few counts. The chain links TRDV2 to TRDJ1; TRDD3 matches 8 bases. From germline, CDR1 is GEAIGNYY and CDR2 EKD. This CDR3 has 13 residues. The CDR3: CSGDTDPGNKLIF. Here the CDR3 DNA reads TGTAGTGGGGATACTGACCCCGGGAATAAACTCATCTTT.

The V gene is TRDV1, the J gene TRDJ1; 12 nucleotides agree with TRDD3. In the absence of a J gene in TCRdb, the DNA was matched to germline to assign it here. V shed 1 base, J shed 0 bases, and the junction held 24 bases outside the gene matches. Germline-derived CDR1 and CDR2 are TSWWSYY and QGS. The CDR3 is made up of 24 amino acids. The CDR3 DNA is TGTGCTCTTGGGGAACCCAGTCACCCCGCACTGGGGGATACCAATCCGTTTTACACCGATAAACTCATCTTT. Translation gives CALGEPSHPALGDTNPFYTDKLIF.

A word on this clone: TCRdb pairs this DNA with a much larger clone's protein that differs at residue 4, likely a read error; the protein shown was translated from the DNA. The chain links TRDV2 to TRDJ1; 11 bases are shared with TRDD3. CDR3 length equals 17 residues. Germline V CDR1 and CDR2: GEAIGNYY, EKD. In DNA form, the CDR3 reads TGTGCCTGTGTCACCGTTGGGGGATACGCTGGGACCGATAAACTCATCTTT. It is translated as CACVTVGGYAGTDKLIF.

This clone was seen a handful of times. The amino acid sequence in TCRdb belongs to a much larger clone and departs from this DNA's translation at residue 8, likely a sequencing read error; the sequence shown is translated from the DNA. This chain joins TRDV2 and TRDJ1; 9 bases line up with TRDD3. The CDR3 has 19 residues. After removal of 0 bases from V and 0 bases from J, the junction contained 13 bases not matched to a gene. Germline CDR1 reads GEAIGNYY; CDR2 reads EKD. CDR3 sequence: CACDTLSSLGEEYTDKLIF. CDR3 DNA: TGTGCCTGTGACACCTTGTCTTCACTGGGGGAAGAGTACACCGATAAACTCATCTTT.

The chain links TRDV1 to TRDJ1, with TRDD3 identical over 10 bases. Matching the DNA to germline supplied the J gene, which TCRdb does not give. Germline lookup yields CDR1 TSWWSYY and CDR2 QGS. The J segment lost 0 bases and the V segment lost 0 bases, leaving 22 bases of the junction unmatched. This CDR3 is built from 23 residues. CDR3 bases: TGTGCTCTTGGGGAACTAAAGTCACGTGATGGGGGATACTCACAGTTCTACACCGATAAACTCATCTTT. This translates into CALGELKSRDGGYSQFYTDKLIF.

For this clone: For this DNA, TCRdb reports the protein of a much larger clone, which diverges at residue 11, most likely from a read error; the protein presented here is translated directly from the DNA. V and J are TRDV2 and TRDJ1, with 8 nucleotides matching TRDD3. V was pared by 1 base and J by 3 bases, with 12 bases of the junction left unmatched. The germline V gene has CDR1 GEAIGNYY and CDR2 EKD. The CDR3 consists of 17 residues. The CDR3, as DNA: TGTGCCTGTGACACACTCACGTCTGGGGGACACTCCGATAAACTCATCTTT. Translating it yields CACDTLTSGGHSDKLIF.

This clone was detected a few times. The chain joins TRDV2 to TRDJ3, with unresolved D. The CDR3 extends over 19 amino acids. Germline CDR1 and CDR2: GEAIGNYY and EKD. The V end lost 0 bases, the J end lost 0 bases, and 14 bases lay between the germline ends. This CDR3 is CACDTAGLPGSWDTRQMFF. In DNA form, the CDR3 reads TGTGCCTGTGACACCGCGGGGTTACCCGGCTCCTGGGACACCCGACAGATGTTTTTC.

This clone was seen repeatedly, ten times or more. The rearrangement joins TRAV29/DV5 to TRDJ1, with D perhaps TRDD3 (6 bases). The J gene is absent in TCRdb and was assigned here via DNA matching to germline. Trimming shortened V by 1 base and J by 8 bases, and 30 bases separated the two germline ends. The CDR3 runs 18 residues. CDR1 is NSMFDY, CDR2 ISSIKDK, per germline. The CDR3 nucleotides are TGTGCAGCAAGCCCGGAAGTCGGGAAAAGGGGTTCTACTGGGAAACTCATCTTT. Translated: CAASPEVGKRGSTGKLIF.

About this clone: A far larger clone is a single base away, which makes a read error likely. The rearrangement uses TRDV1 and TRDJ1; 10 nucleotides align to TRDD3. No J segment appears in TCRdb, so it was assigned here by matching the sequence to germline. The trim removed 0 bases at V and 0 bases at J, leaving 31 bases unmatched. CDR3 length equals 26 residues. Per germline, CDR1 TSWWSYY and CDR2 QGS. The CDR3 loop reads CALGELGFLQSLTGGSSSFYTDKLIF. CDR3 DNA: TGTGCTCTTGGGGAACTGGGGTTCCTACAGTCCTTAACTGGGGGATCTTCTTCTTTTTACACCGATAAACTCATCTTT.

This clone showed up just a few times. A clone one base away is much larger, so this may be a read error. The V and J genes are TRDV2 and TRDJ1, with D unresolved. The CDR3 length is 14 residues. V lost 0 bases, J lost 1 base, and 8 bases lay in between. The germline V gene has CDR1 GEAIGNYY and CDR2 EKD. This chain's CDR3 is CACDTLWTTDKLIF. Here the CDR3 DNA reads TGTGCCTGTGACACCCTGTGGACCACCGATAAACTCATCTTT.

This clone showed up just a few times. A far larger clone is only one base removed, so a read error is likely. At the DNA level, this CDR3 is encoded by other sequences in the same sample as well. This chain joins TRDV2 and TRDJ1; D is perhaps TRDD3 (5 bases). CDR1 and CDR2 (germline): GEAIGNYY, EKD. The V end lost 2 bases, the J end lost 2 bases, and 14 bases lay between the germline ends. This CDR3 comprises 15 residues. The CDR3 region has the DNA TGTGCCTGTGACATTCTGGGAGACCGAACCGATAAACTCATCTTT. Translating it yields CACDILGDRTDKLIF.

This sequence joins TRDV1 and TRDJ1, with 7 positions matching TRDD3. TCRdb does not report a J gene; here it was assigned by matching the DNA to germline references. V lost 0 bases, J lost 0 bases, and 10 bases stayed unmatched. Germline V gene sequence: CDR1 TSWWSYY, CDR2 QGS. The CDR3 spans 18 residues. The CDR3 nucleotides are TGTGCTCTTGGGGAACTAAATATTCTGGGGGCTTACACCGATAAACTCATCTTT. As protein: CALGELNILGAYTDKLIF.

This clone was seen a handful of times. The rearrangement uses TRDV2 and TRDJ3; a possible D gene is TRDD3 (6 bases). CDR3 size: 21 residues. The ends were cut back, 0 bases at V and 0 bases at J, with 20 bases in the middle. The germline V gene has CDR1 GEAIGNYY and CDR2 EKD. DNA of the CDR3: TGTGCCTGTGACACCGGTGCACGAGGGGGGACGAGCTCCTGGGACACCCGACAGATGTTTTTC. Translating gives CACDTGARGGTSSWDTRQMFF.

This chain uses TRDV1 with TRDJ1, with D perhaps TRDD2 (6 bases). In the absence of a J gene in TCRdb, the DNA was matched to germline to assign it here. V lost 1 base, J lost 0 bases, and 21 bases lay in between. The CDR3 sequence is 19 residues long. The germline CDR1 and CDR2 sequences are TSWWSYY and QGS. CDR3 residues: CALGERAFPDRPNTDKLIF. The CDR3 bases are TGTGCTCTTGGGGAACGCGCCTTCCCCGATCGACCAAACACCGATAAACTCATCTTT.

The chain combines TRDV2 with TRDJ1; 7 nucleotides line up with TRDD3. After removal of 2 bases from V and 3 bases from J, the junction contained 8 bases not matched to a gene. This CDR3 is built from 15 residues. Germline values: CDR1 GEAIGNYY, CDR2 EKD. The CDR3 reads CACDKLDTQADKLIF. The CDR3, as DNA: TGTGCCTGTGACAAGCTGGATACGCAGGCCGATAAACTCATCTTT.